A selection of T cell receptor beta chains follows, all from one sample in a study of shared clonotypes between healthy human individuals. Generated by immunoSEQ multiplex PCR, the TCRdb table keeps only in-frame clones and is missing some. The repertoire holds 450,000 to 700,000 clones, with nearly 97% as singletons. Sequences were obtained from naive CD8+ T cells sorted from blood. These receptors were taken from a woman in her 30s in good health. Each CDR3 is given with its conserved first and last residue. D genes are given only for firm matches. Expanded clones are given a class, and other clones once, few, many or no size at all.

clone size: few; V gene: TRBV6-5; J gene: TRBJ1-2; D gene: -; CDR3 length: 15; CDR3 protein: CASSYSEYLNYGYTF; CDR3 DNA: TGTGCCAGCAGTTACTCGGAATACCTTAACTATGGCTACACCTTC
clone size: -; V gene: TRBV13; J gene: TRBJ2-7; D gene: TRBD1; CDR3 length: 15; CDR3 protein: CASSISRQGFYEQYF; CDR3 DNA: TGTGCCAGCAGCATCTCCCGACAGGGATTTTACGAGCAGTACTTC
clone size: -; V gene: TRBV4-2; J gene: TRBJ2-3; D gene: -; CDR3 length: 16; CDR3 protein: CASSQDAVGGTDTQYF; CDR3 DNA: TGTGCCAGCAGCCAAGATGCGGTCGGCGGCACAGATACGCAGTATTTT
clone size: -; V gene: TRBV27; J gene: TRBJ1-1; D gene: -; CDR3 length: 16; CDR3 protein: CASSWRGRTESTEAFF; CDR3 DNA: TGTGCCAGCAGTTGGCGGGGGCGGACTGAGAGCACTGAAGCTTTCTTT
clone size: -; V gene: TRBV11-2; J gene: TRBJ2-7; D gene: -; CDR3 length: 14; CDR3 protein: CASSLVGTQEEQYF; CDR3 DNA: TGTGCCAGCAGCTTAGTTGGGACCCAGGAGGAGCAGTACTTC
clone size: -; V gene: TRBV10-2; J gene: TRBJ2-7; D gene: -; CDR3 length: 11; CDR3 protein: CASSEMYEQYF; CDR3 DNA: TGCGCCAGCAGTGAGATGTACGAGCAGTACTTC
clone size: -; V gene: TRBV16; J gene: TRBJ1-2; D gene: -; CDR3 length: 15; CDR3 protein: CASNQDGLYTHGYTF; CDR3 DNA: TGTGCCAGCAACCAAGATGGTCTCTACACCCATGGCTACACCTTC
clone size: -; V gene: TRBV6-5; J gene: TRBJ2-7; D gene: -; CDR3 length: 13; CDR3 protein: CASSPLPVYEQYF; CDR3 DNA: TGTGCCAGCAGCCCACTCCCGGTCTACGAGCAGTACTTC
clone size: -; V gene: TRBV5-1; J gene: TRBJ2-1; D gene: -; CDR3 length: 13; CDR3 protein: CASSVGLYNEQFF; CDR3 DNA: TGCGCCAGCAGCGTGGGACTCTACAATGAGCAGTTCTTC
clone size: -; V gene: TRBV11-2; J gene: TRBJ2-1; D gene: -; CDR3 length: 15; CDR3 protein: CASSLDRGQHNEQFF; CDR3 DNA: TGTGCCAGCAGCTTAGATCGGGGTCAGCACAATGAGCAGTTCTTC
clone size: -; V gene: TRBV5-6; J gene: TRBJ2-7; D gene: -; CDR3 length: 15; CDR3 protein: CASSSSRVSSYEQYF; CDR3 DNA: TGTGCCAGCAGCTCCTCCCGGGTTAGCTCCTACGAGCAGTACTTC
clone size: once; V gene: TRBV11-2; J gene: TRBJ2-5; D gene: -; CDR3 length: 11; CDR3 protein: CASSIYGDQYF; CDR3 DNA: TGTGCCAGCAGCATATACGGGGACCAGTACTTC
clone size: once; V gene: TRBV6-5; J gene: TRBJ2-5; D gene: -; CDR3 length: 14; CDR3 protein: CASSYIGEQETQYF; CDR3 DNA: TGTGCCAGCAGTTACATTGGGGAACAAGAGACCCAGTACTTC
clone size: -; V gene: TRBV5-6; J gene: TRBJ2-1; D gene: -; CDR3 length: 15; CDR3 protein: CASSFYRGAYNEQFF; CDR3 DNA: TGTGCCAGCAGCTTTTACCGGGGAGCCTACAATGAGCAGTTCTTC
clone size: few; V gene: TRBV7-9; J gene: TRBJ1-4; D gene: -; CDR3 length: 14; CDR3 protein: CASSRREGHEKLFF; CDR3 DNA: TGTGCCAGCAGCCGCCGGGAGGGGCATGAAAAACTGTTTTTT
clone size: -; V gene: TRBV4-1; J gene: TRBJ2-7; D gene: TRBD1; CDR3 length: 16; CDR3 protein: CASSRYVGTGINEQYF; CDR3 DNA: TGCGCCAGCAGCCGATACGTCGGGACAGGGATAAACGAGCAGTACTTC
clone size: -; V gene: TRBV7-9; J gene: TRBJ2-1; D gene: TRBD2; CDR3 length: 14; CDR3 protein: CASSPLAGIPEQFF; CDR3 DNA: TGTGCCAGCAGTCCACTAGCGGGAATTCCTGAGCAGTTCTTC
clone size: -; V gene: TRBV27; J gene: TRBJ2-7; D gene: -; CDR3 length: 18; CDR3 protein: CASSLLPPAAARVYEQYF; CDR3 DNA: TGTGCCAGCAGTTTACTACCCCCCGCAGCGGCCCGAGTCTACGAGCAGTACTTC
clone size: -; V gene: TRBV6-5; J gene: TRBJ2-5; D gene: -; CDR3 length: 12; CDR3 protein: CASSYSGETQYF; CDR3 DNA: TGTGCCAGCAGTTACTCGGGGGAGACCCAGTACTTC
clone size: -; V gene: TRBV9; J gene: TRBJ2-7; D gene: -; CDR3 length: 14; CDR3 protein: CASSLGGTVGEQYF; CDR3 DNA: TGTGCCAGCAGCCTAGGAGGGACAGTTGGCGAGCAGTACTTC
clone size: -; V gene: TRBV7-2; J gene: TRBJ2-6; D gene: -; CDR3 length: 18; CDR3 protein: CASSPTGITLSGANVLTF; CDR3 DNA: TGTGCCAGCAGCCCCACAGGAATTACACTCTCTGGGGCCAACGTCCTGACTTTC
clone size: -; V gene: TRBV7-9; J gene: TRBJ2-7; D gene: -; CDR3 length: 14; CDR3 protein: CASSPRDSYYEQYF; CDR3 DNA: TGTGCCAGCAGCCCGAGGGACTCCTACTACGAGCAGTACTTC
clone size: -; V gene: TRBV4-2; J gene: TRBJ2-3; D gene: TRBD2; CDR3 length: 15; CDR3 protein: CASSQPSGKTDTQYF; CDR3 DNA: TGTGCCAGCAGCCAACCTAGCGGGAAAACAGATACGCAGTATTTT
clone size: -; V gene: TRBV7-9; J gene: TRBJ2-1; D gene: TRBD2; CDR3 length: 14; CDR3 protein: CASSLSGIYNEQFF; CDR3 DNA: TGTGCCAGCAGCCTAAGCGGGATCTACAATGAGCAGTTCTTC
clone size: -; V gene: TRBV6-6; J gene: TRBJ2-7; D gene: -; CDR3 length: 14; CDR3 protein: CASSYPNYRYEQYF; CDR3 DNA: TGTGCCAGCAGTTACCCCAATTATCGGTACGAGCAGTACTTC
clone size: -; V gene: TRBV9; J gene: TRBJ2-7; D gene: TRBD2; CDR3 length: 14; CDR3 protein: CASSGGLAGYEQYF; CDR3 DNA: TGTGCCAGCAGCGGGGGACTAGCGGGCTACGAGCAGTACTTC
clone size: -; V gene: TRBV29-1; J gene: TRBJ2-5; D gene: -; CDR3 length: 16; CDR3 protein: CSVEDSPWSFQETQYF; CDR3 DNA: TGCAGCGTTGAAGATTCTCCCTGGAGTTTCCAAGAGACCCAGTACTTC
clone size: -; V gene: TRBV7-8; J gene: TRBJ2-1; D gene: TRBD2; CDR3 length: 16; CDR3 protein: CASSLLASPKAGEQFF; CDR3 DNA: TGTGCCAGCAGCCTACTAGCGTCCCCAAAAGCGGGTGAGCAGTTCTTC